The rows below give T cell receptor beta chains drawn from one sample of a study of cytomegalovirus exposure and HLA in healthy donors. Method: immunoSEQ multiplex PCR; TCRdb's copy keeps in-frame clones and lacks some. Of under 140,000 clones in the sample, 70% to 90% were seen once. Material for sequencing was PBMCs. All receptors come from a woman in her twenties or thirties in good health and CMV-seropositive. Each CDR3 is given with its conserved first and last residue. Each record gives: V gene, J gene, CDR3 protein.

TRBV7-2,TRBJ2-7,CASSYPSAVGEQYF
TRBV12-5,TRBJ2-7,CASGLGGTINEQYF
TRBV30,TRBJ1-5,CAWSPGGGQPQHF
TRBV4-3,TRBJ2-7,CASSQDRGAYEQYF
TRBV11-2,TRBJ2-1,CASSNGYGRAANEQFF
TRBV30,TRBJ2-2,CAWSGTSSTGELFF
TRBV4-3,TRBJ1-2,CASSQDLGPASNYGYTF
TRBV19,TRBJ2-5,CASSTKQETQYF
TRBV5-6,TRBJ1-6,CANLDRPISSYNSPLHF
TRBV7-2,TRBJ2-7,CASSFRTGTLSYEQYF
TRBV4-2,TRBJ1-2,CASSQEGQGGRGYTF
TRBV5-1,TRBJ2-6,CASSLFDRAVFSGANVLTF
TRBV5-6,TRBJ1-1,CASSRPGGTEAFF
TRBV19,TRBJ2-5,CASSQDSGRPRYF
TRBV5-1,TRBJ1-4,CASRLMGTDEEKLFF
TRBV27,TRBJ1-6,CASSFRQGNSPLHF
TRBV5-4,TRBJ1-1,CASSLETANTEAFF
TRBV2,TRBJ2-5,CASSEAHLAGGWETQYF
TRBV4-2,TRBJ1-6,CASKVDGQYNSPLHF
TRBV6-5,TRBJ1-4,CASSSGVHDEKLFF
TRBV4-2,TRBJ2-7,CASSQDGTSGSYEQYF
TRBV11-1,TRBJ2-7,CASSLAPDSLVYEQYF
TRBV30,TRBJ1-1,CAWSVWGGRNTEAFF
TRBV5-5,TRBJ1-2,CASSSYSGQGRGYGYTF
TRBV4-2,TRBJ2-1,CASSQEIGGGYNEQFF
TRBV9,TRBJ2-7,CASSRSDRGLNEQYF
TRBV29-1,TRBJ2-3,CSVGLAGITDTQYF
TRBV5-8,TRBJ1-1,CASSLSAYTEAFF
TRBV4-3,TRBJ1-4,CASSRTGRQEKLFF
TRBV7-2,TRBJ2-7,CASSRAGNHEQYF
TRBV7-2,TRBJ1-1,CASSPTVRAFF
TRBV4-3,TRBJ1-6,CASSQALRGSGNSPLHF
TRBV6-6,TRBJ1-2,CASSGTYGYTF
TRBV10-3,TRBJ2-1,CAISEEGDTHNEQFF
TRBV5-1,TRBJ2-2,CASSSSGVAAGELFF
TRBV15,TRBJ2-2,CATSRGSQGRTGELFF
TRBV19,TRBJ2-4,CASSIDLRAGKENIQYF
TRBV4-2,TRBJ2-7,CASSQAGESAAYEQYF
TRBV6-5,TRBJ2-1,CASSRTTSGNEQFF
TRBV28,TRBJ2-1,CASNQSPRSYNEQFF
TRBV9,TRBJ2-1,CASSVEANEQFF
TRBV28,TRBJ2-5,CASSPSGEGRGETQYF
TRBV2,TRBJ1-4,CASSRPPGTRNEKLFF
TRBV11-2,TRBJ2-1,CASSLTGQIVSSYNEQFF
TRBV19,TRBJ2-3,CASSSREGSTDTQYF
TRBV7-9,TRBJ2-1,CASSLGVANEQFF
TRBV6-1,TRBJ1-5,CAMGQDANQPQHF
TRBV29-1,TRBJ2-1,CSVGAGGLYNEQFF
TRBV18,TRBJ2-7,CASSPGQGSYEQYF